The 10 T cell receptor beta chains listed next were all sequenced from one sample in a study of a mutant IDH1 vaccine in newly diagnosed glioma. Their antigens are not known. Time point meaning: week 35, safety follow-up. Vaccination comprised doses that each held 300 ug of mutant IDH1 20-mer peptide, plus topical imiquimod. Assay: immunoSEQ multiplex PCR; the TCRdb copy retains only in-frame clones and omits some. The sample contains tens of thousands of clones, 65% to 75% of which appear only once. The material sequenced was PBMCs, taken from a glioma patient whose treatment included an IDH1 peptide vaccine. The receptors derive from a man in his fifties or sixties with glioma.

The J gene is TRBJ2-7, the V gene TRBV23-1; D not certain. TRBV23-1 is known as an ORF, though its function is uncertain. The CDR3 length is 12 residues. V was shortened by 2 bases and J by 2 bases, with 4 bases between the two germline ends. The DNA for the CDR3 is TGCGCCAGCAGTCAAAGGACCTACGAGCAGTACTTC. It yields the protein CASSQRTYEQYF.

The rearrangement links TRBV5-8 to TRBJ2-7, with D perhaps TRBD1 (6 bases). CDR1 and CDR2 from the germline V gene are SGHTS and YDEGEE. The V gene lost 0 bases and the J gene lost 5 bases, with 15 bases spanning the gap. CDR3 length: 15 residues. The CDR3 region is CASSLAGQPPNEQYF. Here the CDR3 DNA reads TGTGCCAGCAGCTTGGCGGGACAACCTCCTAACGAGCAGTACTTC.

The J gene is TRBJ2-7, the V gene TRBV5-4; 7 nucleotides match TRBD1. CDR1 and CDR2 from the germline V gene are SGHNT and YYREEE (reference sequence). The CDR3 covers 15 residues. Trimming took 4 bases from V and 5 from J; bases not matched to a gene: 12. The CDR3 DNA sequence: TGTGCCAGCAGCGCAACAGGGGCCATCATGGACGAGCAGTACTTC. It specifies CASSATGAIMDEQYF.

The chain carries TRBV4-2 and TRBJ2-1, with 8 bases matching TRBD2. CDR3 length: 18 residues. Germline V gene data show CDR1 as LGHNA and CDR2 as YNFKEQ. Trimming took 0 bases from V and 8 from J; bases not matched to a gene: 15. CDR3 in amino acids: CASSQDPAGGLTSDEQFF. Here the CDR3 DNA reads TGTGCCAGCAGCCAAGATCCGGCGGGGGGCCTCACGAGCGATGAGCAGTTCTTC.

The chain uses TRBV9 and TRBJ2-1; unclear D gene. The V gene lost 4 bases and the J gene lost 9 bases, with 11 bases spanning the gap. The CDR3 loop spans 12 amino acids. Germline assignment: CDR1 SGDLS and CDR2 YYNGEE. The CDR3 sequence is CASSLNWGEQFF. CDR3 nucleotides: TGTGCCAGCAGCCTCAATTGGGGTGAGCAGTTCTTC.

This clone was picked up a small number of times. The rearrangement joins TRBV9 to TRBJ1-1; possibly TRBD1 for D (6 bases). This CDR3 has 14 residues. Germline V CDR1 and CDR2: SGDLS, YYNGEE. V shed 3 bases and J shed 0 bases, with 9 bases lying between them. CDR3 bases: TGTGCCAGCAGCGAAACAGGGCTGAACACTGAAGCTTTCTTT. It encodes CASSETGLNTEAFF.

V and J are TRBV4-3 and TRBJ2-7; D gene unclear. The germline V and J ends were trimmed by 3 bases and 0 bases, with 15 bases remaining between them. The CDR3 is made up of 16 amino acids. Germline V lookup: CDR1 LGHNA, CDR2 YSLEER. The CDR3 region has the DNA TGCGCCAGCAGCCATGTACCGGGTTTTACCTCCTACGAGCAGTACTTC. It yields the protein CASSHVPGFTSYEQYF.

V is TRBV27 and J is TRBJ1-5, with D uncertain. The V gene lost 0 bases and the J gene lost 5 bases, with 8 bases spanning the gap. The CDR3 has 14 residues. Germline CDR1 MNHEY, CDR2 SMNVEV (reference sequence). CDR3 amino acids: CASSLSAVYQPQHF. CDR3 coding DNA: TGTGCCAGCAGTTTATCTGCGGTCTATCAGCCCCAGCATTTT.

In this sample, this clone turned up a few times. V and J are TRBV20-1 and TRBJ1-5, with D possibly being TRBD1 (6 bases). V was cut by 5 bases and J by 7 bases, with 9 bases left in between. The CDR3 length is 11 residues. Germline lookup yields CDR1 DFQATT and CDR2 SNEGSKA (reference sequence). CDR3: CSASGGQPQHF. The CDR3 DNA follows: TGCAGTGCTTCCGGGGGCCAGCCCCAGCATTTT.

The chain combines TRBV30 with TRBJ1-3, with TRBD1 as a possible D gene (5 bases). Germline V gene lookup returns CDR1 GTSNPN and CDR2 SVGIG (reference sequence). CDR3 size: 13 residues. V lost 0 bases and J lost 7, with 10 bases in between. The CDR3 coding sequence is TGTGCCTGGAGTGTGTCAGGGCGGAACACCATATATTTT. Translation gives CAWSVSGRNTIYF.